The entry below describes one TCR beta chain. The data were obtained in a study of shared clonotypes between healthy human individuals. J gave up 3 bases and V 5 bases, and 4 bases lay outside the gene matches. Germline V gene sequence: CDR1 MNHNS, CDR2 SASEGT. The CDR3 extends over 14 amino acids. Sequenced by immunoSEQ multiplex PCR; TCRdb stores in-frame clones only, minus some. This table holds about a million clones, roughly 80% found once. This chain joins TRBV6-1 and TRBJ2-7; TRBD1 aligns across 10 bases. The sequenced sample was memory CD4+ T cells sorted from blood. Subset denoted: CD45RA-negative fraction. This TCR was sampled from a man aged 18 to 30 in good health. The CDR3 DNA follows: TGTGCCAGCAGTTGGGACAGGGGCCTCTACGAGCAGTACTTC. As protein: CASSWDRGLYEQYF.